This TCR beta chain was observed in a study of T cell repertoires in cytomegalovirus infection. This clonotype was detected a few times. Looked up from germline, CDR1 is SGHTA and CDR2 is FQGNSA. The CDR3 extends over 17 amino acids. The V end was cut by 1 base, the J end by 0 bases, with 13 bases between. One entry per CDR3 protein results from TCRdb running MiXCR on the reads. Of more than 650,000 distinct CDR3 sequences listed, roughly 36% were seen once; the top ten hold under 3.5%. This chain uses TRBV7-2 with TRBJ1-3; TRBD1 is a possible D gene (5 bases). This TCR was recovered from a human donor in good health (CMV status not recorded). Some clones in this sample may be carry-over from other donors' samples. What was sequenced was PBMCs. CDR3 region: CASSLVTGPASGNTIYF. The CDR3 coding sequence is TGTGCCAGCAGCTTAGTCACAGGTCCGGCCTCTGGAAACACCATATATTTT.